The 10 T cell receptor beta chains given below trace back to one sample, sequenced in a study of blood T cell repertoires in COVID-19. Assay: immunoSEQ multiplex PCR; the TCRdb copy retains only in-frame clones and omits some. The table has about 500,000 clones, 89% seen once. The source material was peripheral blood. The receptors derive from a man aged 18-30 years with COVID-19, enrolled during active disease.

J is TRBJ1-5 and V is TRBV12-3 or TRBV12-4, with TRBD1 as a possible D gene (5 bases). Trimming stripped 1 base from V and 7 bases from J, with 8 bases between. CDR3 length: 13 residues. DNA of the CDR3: TGTGCCAGCAGTTTAGGTGGGGGGCAGCCCCAGCATTTT. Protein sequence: CASSLGGGQPQHF.

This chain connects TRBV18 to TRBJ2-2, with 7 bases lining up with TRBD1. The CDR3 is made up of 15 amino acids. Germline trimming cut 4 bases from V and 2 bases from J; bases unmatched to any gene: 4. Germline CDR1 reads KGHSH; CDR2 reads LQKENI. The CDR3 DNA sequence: TGTGCCAGCTCACACGGACAGGTCAACACCGGGGAGCTGTTTTTT. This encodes CASSHGQVNTGELFF.

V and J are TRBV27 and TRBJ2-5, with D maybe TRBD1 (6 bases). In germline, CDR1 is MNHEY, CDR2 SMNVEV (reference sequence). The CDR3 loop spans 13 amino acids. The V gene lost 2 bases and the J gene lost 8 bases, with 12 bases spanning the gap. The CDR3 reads CASSLQGPQTQYF. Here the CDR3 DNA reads TGTGCCAGCAGTTTACAGGGGCCACAAACCCAGTACTTC.

CDR3 protein: CASSGTVSINIQYF. The CDR3 DNA reads as TGTGCCAGCAGCGGGACAGTCTCCATAAACATTCAGTACTTC. This chain uses TRBV11-2 with TRBJ2-4, with 7 bases fitting TRBD1. There are 14 residues in the CDR3. J lost 6 bases, V lost 5 bases, and 7 bases had no gene match. Germline CDR1 and CDR2: SGHAT and FQNNGV.

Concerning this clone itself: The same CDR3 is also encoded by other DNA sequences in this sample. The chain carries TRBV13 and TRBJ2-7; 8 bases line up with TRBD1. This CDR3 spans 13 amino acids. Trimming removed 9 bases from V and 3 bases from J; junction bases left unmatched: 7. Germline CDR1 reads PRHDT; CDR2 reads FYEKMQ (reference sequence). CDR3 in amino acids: CASSGQGGYEQYF. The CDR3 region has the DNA TGTGCCAGTTCTGGACAGGGCGGCTACGAGCAGTACTTC.

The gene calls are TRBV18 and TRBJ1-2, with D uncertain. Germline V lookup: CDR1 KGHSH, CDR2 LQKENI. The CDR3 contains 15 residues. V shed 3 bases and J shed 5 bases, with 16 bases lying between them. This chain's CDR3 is CASSPRFEAAYGYTF. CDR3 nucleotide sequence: TGTGCCAGCTCACCCCGTTTCGAGGCGGCTTATGGCTACACCTTC.

CDR3 loop: CASSLGHATNEKLFF. For the CDR3, the DNA is TGCGCCAGCAGCCTCGGACACGCAACTAATGAAAAACTGTTTTTT. The chain employs TRBV4-1 and TRBJ1-4, with a possible D match to TRBD1 (5 bases). The CDR3 has 15 residues. V was cut by 4 bases and J by 0 bases, with 9 bases left in between. Per the germline V gene, CDR1 is MGHRA and CDR2 is YSYEKL.

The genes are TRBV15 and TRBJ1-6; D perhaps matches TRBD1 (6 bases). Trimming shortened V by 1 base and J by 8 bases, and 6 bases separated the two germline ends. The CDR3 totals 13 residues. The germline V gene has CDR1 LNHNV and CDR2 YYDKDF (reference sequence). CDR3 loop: CATSRGTDSPLHF. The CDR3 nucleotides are TGTGCCACCAGCAGAGGGACAGATTCACCCCTCCACTTT.

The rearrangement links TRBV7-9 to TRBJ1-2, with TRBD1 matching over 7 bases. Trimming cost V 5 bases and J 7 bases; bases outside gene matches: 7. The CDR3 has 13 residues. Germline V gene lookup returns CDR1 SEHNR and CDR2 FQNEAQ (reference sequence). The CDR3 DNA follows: TGTGCCAGCAGCCCCAGTACAGGGGTTGGCTACACCTTC. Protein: CASSPSTGVGYTF.

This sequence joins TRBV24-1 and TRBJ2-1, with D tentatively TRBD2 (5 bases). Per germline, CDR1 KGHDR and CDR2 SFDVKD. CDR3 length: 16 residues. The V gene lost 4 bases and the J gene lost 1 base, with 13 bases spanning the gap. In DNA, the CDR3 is TGTGCCACCAGTGACCAGCGGCCAGATTCCTACAATGAGCAGTTCTTC. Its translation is CATSDQRPDSYNEQFF.